This is a list of T cell receptor beta chains from one sample in a study of blood T cell repertoires in COVID-19. TCRdb keeps only in-frame clones here, not all; method: immunoSEQ multiplex PCR. The sample lists roughly 290,000 clones, around 90% occurring once. The sequencing input was peripheral blood. All receptors come from a woman between 25 and 40 years old with COVID-19, enrolled during active disease. The CDR3 runs from the conserved cysteine through the conserved F or W. A D gene is named only where the DNA matches it firmly. The size of a clone is reported for some rows only, either as once, few or many, or as a class for expanded clones.

cdr3_length: 17; j_call: TRBJ2-7; v_call: TRBV9; d_call: TRBD2; clone_size: .; cdr3_nt: TGTGCCAGCAGCGTAGAGGATGCGGGAGGACCGTGGTTGGAGCAGTACTTC; cdr3_aa: CASSVEDAGGPWLEQYF
cdr3_length: 19; j_call: TRBJ2-7; v_call: TRBV3-1/TRBV3-2; d_call: TRBD2; clone_size: .; cdr3_nt: TGTGCCAGCAGCCAAGTCCCTCCGGGACTAGCGGGAGGAGTCTACGAGCAGTACTTC; cdr3_aa: CASSQVPPGLAGGVYEQYF
cdr3_length: 14; j_call: TRBJ1-4; v_call: TRBV6-5; d_call: .; clone_size: .; cdr3_nt: TGTGCCAGCAGGAGTACGGACCGGGGGGAAAAACTGTTTTTT; cdr3_aa: CASRSTDRGEKLFF
cdr3_length: 12; j_call: TRBJ1-1; v_call: TRBV6-5; d_call: .; clone_size: .; cdr3_nt: TGTGCCAGCAAAACAGGGAACACTGAAGCTTTCTTT; cdr3_aa: CASKTGNTEAFF
cdr3_length: 14; j_call: TRBJ2-5; v_call: TRBV9; d_call: .; clone_size: once; cdr3_nt: TGTGCCAGCAGCGTAGCTGGGGGGGCTGAGACCCAGTACTTC; cdr3_aa: CASSVAGGAETQYF
cdr3_length: 15; j_call: TRBJ2-3; v_call: TRBV11-2; d_call: .; clone_size: .; cdr3_nt: TGTGCCAGCAGCCGGAGGGGTCCTAGCACAGATACGCAGTATTTT; cdr3_aa: CASSRRGPSTDTQYF
cdr3_length: 15; j_call: TRBJ2-5; v_call: TRBV7-2; d_call: TRBD1; clone_size: once; cdr3_nt: TGTGCCAGCAGCTTAGGCGGACAGGGGCAAGAGACCCAGTACTTC; cdr3_aa: CASSLGGQGQETQYF
cdr3_length: 15; j_call: TRBJ2-2; v_call: TRBV7-3; d_call: TRBD2; clone_size: .; cdr3_nt: TGTGCCAGCAGCCCGGCGACTAGCGGGACCGGGGAGCTGTTTTTT; cdr3_aa: CASSPATSGTGELFF
cdr3_length: 13; j_call: TRBJ1-2; v_call: TRBV24-1; d_call: .; clone_size: .; cdr3_nt: TGTGCCACCAGTGATTTGCAGGGGAATGGCTACACCTTC; cdr3_aa: CATSDLQGNGYTF
cdr3_length: 16; j_call: TRBJ2-7; v_call: TRBV27; d_call: TRBD2; clone_size: .; cdr3_nt: TGTGCCAGCAGTACCAACCGGACTAGCGGGAGGGACGAGCAGTACTTC; cdr3_aa: CASSTNRTSGRDEQYF
cdr3_length: 14; j_call: TRBJ2-2; v_call: TRBV14; d_call: .; clone_size: .; cdr3_nt: TGTGCCAGCAGCCAATTTCAGAACACCGGGGAGCTGTTTTTT; cdr3_aa: CASSQFQNTGELFF
cdr3_length: 18; j_call: TRBJ2-1; v_call: TRBV29-1; d_call: TRBD2; clone_size: .; cdr3_nt: TGCAGCGTTGAAGGGGGAATAGCGGGAGCGAGCTCCTACAATGAGCAGTTCTTC; cdr3_aa: CSVEGGIAGASSYNEQFF
cdr3_length: 14; j_call: TRBJ2-2; v_call: TRBV7-6; d_call: .; clone_size: few; cdr3_nt: TGTGCCAGCAGCTCCCGGGACTCGTCCGGGGAGCTGTTTTTT; cdr3_aa: CASSSRDSSGELFF
cdr3_length: 14; j_call: TRBJ1-1; v_call: TRBV6-5; d_call: TRBD1; clone_size: .; cdr3_nt: TGTGCCAGCAGTTACTCGCCAGGGGGCACTGAAGCTTTCTTT; cdr3_aa: CASSYSPGGTEAFF
cdr3_length: 13; j_call: TRBJ2-7; v_call: TRBV7-9; d_call: TRBD1; clone_size: .; cdr3_nt: TGTGCCAGCAGCCCCGGGACAGGGGTCGAGCAGTACTTC; cdr3_aa: CASSPGTGVEQYF
cdr3_length: 16; j_call: TRBJ1-5; v_call: TRBV19; d_call: TRBD1; clone_size: .; cdr3_nt: TGTGCCAGTAGTATTGTCGGAACAGGGGGTGAGCAGCCCCAGCATTTT; cdr3_aa: CASSIVGTGGEQPQHF
cdr3_length: 16; j_call: TRBJ2-1; v_call: TRBV6-1; d_call: TRBD1; clone_size: .; cdr3_nt: TGTGCCAGCAGTGAACACCCTTGGGACAGTGTGAATGAGCAGTTCTTC; cdr3_aa: CASSEHPWDSVNEQFF
cdr3_length: 15; j_call: TRBJ2-7; v_call: TRBV11-2; d_call: TRBD2; clone_size: .; cdr3_nt: TGTGCCAGCAGCTTAGTTAGCGGGTCCTCCTACGAGCAGTACTTC; cdr3_aa: CASSLVSGSSYEQYF
cdr3_length: 15; j_call: TRBJ2-2; v_call: TRBV19; d_call: TRBD2; clone_size: once; cdr3_nt: TGTGCCAGTAGTATAAAAGCGGGAGATGGCGGGGAGCTGTTTTTT; cdr3_aa: CASSIKAGDGGELFF
cdr3_length: 12; j_call: TRBJ1-4; v_call: TRBV18; d_call: .; clone_size: once; cdr3_nt: TGTGCCAGCTCGCTCGCGTATGAAAAACTGTTTTTT; cdr3_aa: CASSLAYEKLFF
cdr3_length: 13; j_call: TRBJ2-1; v_call: TRBV7-3; d_call: TRBD2; clone_size: .; cdr3_nt: TGTGCCAGCAGCTGGACACCGGGAGGTGAGCAGTTCTTC; cdr3_aa: CASSWTPGGEQFF
cdr3_length: 14; j_call: TRBJ2-3; v_call: TRBV6-4; d_call: .; clone_size: .; cdr3_nt: TGTGCCAGCAGTGACTCTCCGGGACTAGATACGCAGTATTTT; cdr3_aa: CASSDSPGLDTQYF
cdr3_length: 13; j_call: TRBJ1-3; v_call: TRBV28; d_call: .; clone_size: .; cdr3_nt: TGTGCCAGCAGTTTGGGGAGTGGAAACACCATATATTTT; cdr3_aa: CASSLGSGNTIYF
cdr3_length: 15; j_call: TRBJ1-2; v_call: TRBV4-3; d_call: .; clone_size: .; cdr3_nt: TGCGCCAGCAGCAAAACAGGTCAGGTGGATAATGGCTACACCTTC; cdr3_aa: CASSKTGQVDNGYTF
cdr3_length: 13; j_call: TRBJ1-1; v_call: TRBV7-9; d_call: .; clone_size: .; cdr3_nt: TGTGCCAGCAGCTTAAATTACAACGCTGAAGCTTTCTTT; cdr3_aa: CASSLNYNAEAFF
cdr3_length: 13; j_call: TRBJ1-1; v_call: TRBV10-1; d_call: .; clone_size: .; cdr3_nt: TGCGCCAGCAGTATGGTCGGGGGAACTGAAGCTTTCTTT; cdr3_aa: CASSMVGGTEAFF
cdr3_length: 14; j_call: TRBJ1-1; v_call: TRBV19; d_call: TRBD1; clone_size: .; cdr3_nt: TGTGCCAGTAGTATAGGGGGACAGGGGACTGAAGCTTTCTTT; cdr3_aa: CASSIGGQGTEAFF
cdr3_length: 14; j_call: TRBJ2-1; v_call: TRBV11-2; d_call: TRBD2; clone_size: .; cdr3_nt: TGTGCCAGCAGCTCCCAGGCGGGGGAGAATGAGCAGTTCTTC; cdr3_aa: CASSSQAGENEQFF
cdr3_length: 15; j_call: TRBJ2-2; v_call: TRBV9; d_call: TRBD1; clone_size: .; cdr3_nt: TGTGCCAGCAGCGCCCTCGGGACAGTGGCCGGGGAGCTGTTTTTT; cdr3_aa: CASSALGTVAGELFF
cdr3_length: 17; j_call: TRBJ2-2; v_call: TRBV28; d_call: .; clone_size: .; cdr3_nt: TGTGCCAGCAGCCGCGTTGAAGGGGCGGGGAGGACCGGGGAGCTGTTTTTT; cdr3_aa: CASSRVEGAGRTGELFF
cdr3_length: 13; j_call: TRBJ2-3; v_call: TRBV9; d_call: .; clone_size: .; cdr3_nt: TGTGCCAGCAGTCAAAGCCTTAGAGATACGCAGTATTTT; cdr3_aa: CASSQSLRDTQYF
cdr3_length: 14; j_call: TRBJ2-3; v_call: TRBV4-1; d_call: .; clone_size: .; cdr3_nt: TGCGCCAGCAGCCAACGGGAGACCTCAGATACGCAGTATTTT; cdr3_aa: CASSQRETSDTQYF
cdr3_length: 14; j_call: TRBJ1-2; v_call: TRBV13; d_call: TRBD1; clone_size: .; cdr3_nt: TGTGCCAGCAGCTCATGGACAGGGGTCGATGGCTACACCTTC; cdr3_aa: CASSSWTGVDGYTF
cdr3_length: 15; j_call: TRBJ2-7; v_call: TRBV11-2; d_call: TRBD1; clone_size: .; cdr3_nt: TGTGCCAGCAGCTACCTCCGGGACAGGGACCACGAGCAGTACTTC; cdr3_aa: CASSYLRDRDHEQYF
cdr3_length: 15; j_call: TRBJ2-7; v_call: TRBV28; d_call: TRBD1; clone_size: .; cdr3_nt: TGTGCCAGCAGTTTCACCAAGGGACAGGGTGGGGAGCAGTACTTC; cdr3_aa: CASSFTKGQGGEQYF
cdr3_length: 15; j_call: TRBJ1-6; v_call: TRBV30; d_call: .; clone_size: .; cdr3_nt: TGTGCCTGGTCTACAGGCACCCGGTCCTTGATACCCCTCCACTTT; cdr3_aa: CAWSTGTRSLIPLHF
cdr3_length: 20; j_call: TRBJ2-2; v_call: TRBV7-3; d_call: TRBD2; clone_size: .; cdr3_nt: TGTGCCAGCAGCTTAAATTGGCGGGAGCGGGAGCACTCGAACACCGGGGAGCTGTTTTTT; cdr3_aa: CASSLNWREREHSNTGELFF
cdr3_length: 13; j_call: TRBJ2-3; v_call: TRBV4-3; d_call: .; clone_size: .; cdr3_nt: TGCGCCAGCAGCCTCGAGCGAACAGATACGCAGTATTTT; cdr3_aa: CASSLERTDTQYF
cdr3_length: 15; j_call: TRBJ1-5; v_call: TRBV19; d_call: .; clone_size: .; cdr3_nt: TGTGCCAGTAGTATTGTTCAGGGGAGGGTTCAGCCCCAGCATTTT; cdr3_aa: CASSIVQGRVQPQHF
cdr3_length: 16; j_call: TRBJ2-3; v_call: TRBV18; d_call: TRBD2; clone_size: .; cdr3_nt: TGTGCCAGCTCACCACGCACTAGCGGGAGCACAGATACGCAGTATTTT; cdr3_aa: CASSPRTSGSTDTQYF
cdr3_length: 13; j_call: TRBJ1-6; v_call: TRBV7-9; d_call: .; clone_size: .; cdr3_nt: TGTGCCAGCAGCCTTCCTACCCATTCACCCCTCCACTTT; cdr3_aa: CASSLPTHSPLHF
cdr3_length: 12; j_call: TRBJ1-6; v_call: TRBV30; d_call: .; clone_size: .; cdr3_nt: TGTGCCTGGCAGGAATATAATTCACCCCTCCACTTT; cdr3_aa: CAWQEYNSPLHF
cdr3_length: 16; j_call: TRBJ2-2; v_call: TRBV5-6; d_call: .; clone_size: .; cdr3_nt: TGTGCCAGCACCACCATACAGGGATACAACACCGGGGAGCTGTTTTTT; cdr3_aa: CASTTIQGYNTGELFF
cdr3_length: 13; j_call: TRBJ1-4; v_call: TRBV7-9; d_call: TRBD1; clone_size: .; cdr3_nt: TGTGCCAGCAGATTGACAGGGTCGGATAAACTGTTTTTT; cdr3_aa: CASRLTGSDKLFF
cdr3_length: 16; j_call: TRBJ2-1; v_call: TRBV7-9; d_call: TRBD2; clone_size: once; cdr3_nt: TGTGCCAGCAGCTTAGTTCGGCGGGGGGGATACAATGAGCAGTTCTTC; cdr3_aa: CASSLVRRGGYNEQFF
cdr3_length: 12; j_call: TRBJ2-1; v_call: TRBV7-3; d_call: .; clone_size: .; cdr3_nt: TGTGCCAGCAGCTACCCCCCAGTGGAGCAGTTCTTC; cdr3_aa: CASSYPPVEQFF
cdr3_length: 13; j_call: TRBJ1-4; v_call: TRBV27; d_call: .; clone_size: .; cdr3_nt: TGTGCCAGCAGTTTAGGCCCTAGGGAAAAACTGTTTTTT; cdr3_aa: CASSLGPREKLFF
cdr3_length: 13; j_call: TRBJ2-5; v_call: TRBV30; d_call: .; clone_size: .; cdr3_nt: TGTGCCCATAGAGGTAGCAGTCGAGAGACCCAGTACTTC; cdr3_aa: CAHRGSSRETQYF
cdr3_length: 13; j_call: TRBJ1-5; v_call: TRBV9; d_call: .; clone_size: .; cdr3_nt: TGTGCCAGCAGCGTATGGGGGGAACAGCCCCAGCATTTT; cdr3_aa: CASSVWGEQPQHF
cdr3_length: 17; j_call: TRBJ1-2; v_call: TRBV11-2; d_call: .; clone_size: once; cdr3_nt: TGTGCCAGCAGCAACCCCAGGTCGGGGGGTTGGGGCTATGGCTACACCTTC; cdr3_aa: CASSNPRSGGWGYGYTF
cdr3_length: 14; j_call: TRBJ1-4; v_call: TRBV30; d_call: .; clone_size: once; cdr3_nt: TGTGCCTGGAGTCCCGGGACTGGGAATGAAAAACTGTTTTTT; cdr3_aa: CAWSPGTGNEKLFF
cdr3_length: 14; j_call: TRBJ2-1; v_call: TRBV7-3; d_call: .; clone_size: .; cdr3_nt: TGTGCCAGCAGCCCTTTTCGGGATAGCCATGAGCAGTTCTTC; cdr3_aa: CASSPFRDSHEQFF
cdr3_length: 13; j_call: TRBJ1-1; v_call: TRBV30; d_call: TRBD1; clone_size: .; cdr3_nt: TGTGCCTGGAGTCCTCGACAGGGGGCTGAAGCTTTCTTT; cdr3_aa: CAWSPRQGAEAFF
cdr3_length: 12; j_call: TRBJ1-6; v_call: TRBV6-6; d_call: .; clone_size: .; cdr3_nt: TGTGCCAGCAGTCAACAGAATTCACCCCTCCACTTT; cdr3_aa: CASSQQNSPLHF
cdr3_length: 11; j_call: TRBJ1-1; v_call: TRBV6-5; d_call: .; clone_size: few; cdr3_nt: TGTGCCAGGGGGGGGTTGGGTGAAGCTTTCTTT; cdr3_aa: CARGGLGEAFF
cdr3_length: 15; j_call: TRBJ1-2; v_call: TRBV19; d_call: TRBD1; clone_size: .; cdr3_nt: TGTGCCAGTAGTATCTCAGGGGGGCGAATCTATGGCTACACCTTC; cdr3_aa: CASSISGGRIYGYTF
cdr3_length: 13; j_call: TRBJ1-3; v_call: TRBV28; d_call: .; clone_size: .; cdr3_nt: TGTGCCAGCACAGAAACTAGGGGAAACACCATATATTTT; cdr3_aa: CASTETRGNTIYF
cdr3_length: 18; j_call: TRBJ2-1; v_call: TRBV5-4; d_call: .; clone_size: .; cdr3_nt: TGTGCCAGCAGTCCCCCCGGGGTCGGGATTAGCTCCTACAATGAGCAGTTCTTC; cdr3_aa: CASSPPGVGISSYNEQFF
cdr3_length: 14; j_call: TRBJ1-5; v_call: TRBV2; d_call: .; clone_size: .; cdr3_nt: TGTGCCAGCAGTGTTTTGGGGGGTAGTCAGCCCCAGCATTTT; cdr3_aa: CASSVLGGSQPQHF